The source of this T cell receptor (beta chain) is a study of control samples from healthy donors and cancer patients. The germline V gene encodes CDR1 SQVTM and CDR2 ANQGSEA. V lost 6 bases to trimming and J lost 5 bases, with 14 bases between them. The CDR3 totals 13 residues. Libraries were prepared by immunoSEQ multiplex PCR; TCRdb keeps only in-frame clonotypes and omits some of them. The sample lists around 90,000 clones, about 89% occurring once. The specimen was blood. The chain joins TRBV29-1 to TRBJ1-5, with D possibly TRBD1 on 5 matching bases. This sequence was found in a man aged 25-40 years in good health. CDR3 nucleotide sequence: TGCAGCGTCGGTGAGGGGAACGATCAGCCCCAGCATTTT. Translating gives CSVGEGNDQPQHF.